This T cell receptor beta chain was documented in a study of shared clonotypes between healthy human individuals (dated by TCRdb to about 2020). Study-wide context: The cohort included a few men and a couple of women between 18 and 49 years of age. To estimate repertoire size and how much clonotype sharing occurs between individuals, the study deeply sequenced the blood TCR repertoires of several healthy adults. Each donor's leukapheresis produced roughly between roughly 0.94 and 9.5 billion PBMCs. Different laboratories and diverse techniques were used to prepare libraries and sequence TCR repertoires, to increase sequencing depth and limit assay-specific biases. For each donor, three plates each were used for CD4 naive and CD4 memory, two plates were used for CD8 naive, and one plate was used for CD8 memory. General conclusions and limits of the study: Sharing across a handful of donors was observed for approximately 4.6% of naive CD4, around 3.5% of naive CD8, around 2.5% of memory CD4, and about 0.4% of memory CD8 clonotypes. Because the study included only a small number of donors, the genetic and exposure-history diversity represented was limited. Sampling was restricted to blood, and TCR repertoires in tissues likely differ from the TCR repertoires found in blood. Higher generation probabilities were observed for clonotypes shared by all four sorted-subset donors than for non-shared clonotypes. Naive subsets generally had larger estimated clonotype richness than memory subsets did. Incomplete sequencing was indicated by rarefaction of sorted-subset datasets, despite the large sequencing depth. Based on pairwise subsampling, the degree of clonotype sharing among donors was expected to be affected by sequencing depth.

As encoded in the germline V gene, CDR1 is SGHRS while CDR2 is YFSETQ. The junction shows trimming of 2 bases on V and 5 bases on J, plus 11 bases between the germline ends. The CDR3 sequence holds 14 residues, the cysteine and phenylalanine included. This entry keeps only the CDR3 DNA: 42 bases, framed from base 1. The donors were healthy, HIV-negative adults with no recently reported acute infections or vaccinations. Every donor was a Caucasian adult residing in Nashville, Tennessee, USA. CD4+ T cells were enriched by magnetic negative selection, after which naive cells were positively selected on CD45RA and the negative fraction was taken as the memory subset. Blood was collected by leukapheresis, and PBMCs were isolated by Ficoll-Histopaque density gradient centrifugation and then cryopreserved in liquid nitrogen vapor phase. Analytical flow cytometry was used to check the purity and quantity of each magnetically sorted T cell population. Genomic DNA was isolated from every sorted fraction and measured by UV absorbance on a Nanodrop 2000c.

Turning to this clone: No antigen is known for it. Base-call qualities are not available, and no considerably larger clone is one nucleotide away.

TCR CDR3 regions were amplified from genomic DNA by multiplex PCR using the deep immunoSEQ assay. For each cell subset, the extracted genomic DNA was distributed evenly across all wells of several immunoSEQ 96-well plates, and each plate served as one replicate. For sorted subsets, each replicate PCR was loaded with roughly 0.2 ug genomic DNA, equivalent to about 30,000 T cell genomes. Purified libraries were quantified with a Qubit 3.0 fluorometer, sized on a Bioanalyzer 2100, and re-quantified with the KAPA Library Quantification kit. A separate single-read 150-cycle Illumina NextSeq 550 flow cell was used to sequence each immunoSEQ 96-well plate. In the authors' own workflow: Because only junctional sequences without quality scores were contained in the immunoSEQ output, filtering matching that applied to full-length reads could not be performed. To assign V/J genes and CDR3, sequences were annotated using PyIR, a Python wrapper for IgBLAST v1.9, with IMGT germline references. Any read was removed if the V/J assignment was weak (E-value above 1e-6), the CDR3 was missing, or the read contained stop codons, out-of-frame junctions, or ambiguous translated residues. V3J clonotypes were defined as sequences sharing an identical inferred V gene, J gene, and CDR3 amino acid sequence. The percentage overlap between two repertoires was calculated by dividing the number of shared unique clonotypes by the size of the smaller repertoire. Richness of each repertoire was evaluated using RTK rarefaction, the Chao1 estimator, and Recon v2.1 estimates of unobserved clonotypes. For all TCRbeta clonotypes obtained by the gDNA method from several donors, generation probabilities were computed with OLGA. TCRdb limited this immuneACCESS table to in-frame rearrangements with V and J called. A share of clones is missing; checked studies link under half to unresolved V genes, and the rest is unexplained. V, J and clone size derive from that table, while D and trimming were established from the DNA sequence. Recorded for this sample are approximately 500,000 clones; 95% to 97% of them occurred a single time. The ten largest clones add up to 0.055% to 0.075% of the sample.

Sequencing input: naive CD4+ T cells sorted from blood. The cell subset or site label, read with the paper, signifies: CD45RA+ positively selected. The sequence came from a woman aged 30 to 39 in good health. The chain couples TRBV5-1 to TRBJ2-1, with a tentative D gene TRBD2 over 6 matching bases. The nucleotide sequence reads TGCGCCAGCAGCTTATTAGCGGTCAACAATGAGCAGTTCTTC. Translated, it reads CASSLLAVNNEQFF.